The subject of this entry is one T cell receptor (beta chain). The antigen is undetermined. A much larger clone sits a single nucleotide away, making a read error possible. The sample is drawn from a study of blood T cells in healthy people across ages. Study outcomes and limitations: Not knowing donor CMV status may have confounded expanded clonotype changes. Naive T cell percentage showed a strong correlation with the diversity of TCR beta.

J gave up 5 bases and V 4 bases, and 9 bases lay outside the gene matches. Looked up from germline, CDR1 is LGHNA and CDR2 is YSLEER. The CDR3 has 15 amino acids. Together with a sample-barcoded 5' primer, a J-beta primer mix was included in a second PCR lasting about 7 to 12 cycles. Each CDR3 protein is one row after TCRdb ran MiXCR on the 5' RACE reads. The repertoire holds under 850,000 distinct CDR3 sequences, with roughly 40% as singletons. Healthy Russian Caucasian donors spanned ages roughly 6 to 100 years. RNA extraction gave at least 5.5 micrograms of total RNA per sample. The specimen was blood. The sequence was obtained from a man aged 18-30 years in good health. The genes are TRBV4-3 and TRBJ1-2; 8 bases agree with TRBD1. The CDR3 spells CASSREGRGRYGYTF. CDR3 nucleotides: TGCGCCAGCAGCCGAGAGGGCAGGGGGCGTTATGGCTACACCTTC.